This T cell receptor (beta chain) derives from a study of shared clonotypes between healthy human individuals. Whole-study results and caveats: Memory subsets had estimated richness that was generally smaller than that of naive subsets. In contrast to clonotypes shared by all four donors, non-shared clonotypes had lower generation probabilities.

Note on this clone: The antigen remains unidentified.

TCRdb's table, derived via immunoSEQ multiplex PCR, lists solely in-frame clones and lacks some. The profile shows about 2.1 million clones, under 95% of them singletons. CDR1 is SGHAT and CDR2 is FQDESV in the germline V gene (reference sequence). After removal of 4 bases from V and 2 bases from J, the junction contained 1 base not matched to a gene. This CDR3 contains 14 residues. Naive CD8 cells lacked CD45RO, underwent positive selection for CCR7 and left out terminally differentiated effector memory CD45RA+ cells. This receptor was taken from a young man in good health. Some clones in this sample may be carry-over from other donors' samples. The specimen sequenced was naive CD8+ T cells from PBMCs. The chain links TRBV11-1 to TRBJ1-3; 8 bases are a match to TRBD1. CDR3: CASSWTGTGNTIYF. CDR3 nucleotide sequence: TGTGCCAGCAGCTGGACAGGGACTGGAAACACCATATATTTT.